The 28 T cell receptor beta chains below all came from one sample that was sequenced in a study of human T cells and chemical hapten exposure. Time point indicated: patch test 1, 2 weeks after DPC sensitization. The treatment was: therapeutic diphenylcyclopropenone sensitization with weekly scalp DPC. TCRdb recomputed calls from the RACE reads with MiXCR, one row per CDR3 protein. The sample lists approximately 400,000 distinct CDR3 sequences, 4.8% seen once, with approximately 2.5% in the top ten. The sequenced sample was whole blood, obtained in connection with sensitization to the hapten diphenylcyclopropenone (DPC). The source is a woman aged 50 to 60 with alopecia areata. Some clones in this sample may be carry-over from other donors' samples.

The table lists this clonotype with a few counts. The rearrangement links TRBV5-1 to TRBJ1-5, with D uncertain. Germline V gives CDR1 SGHRS, CDR2 YFSETQ. V was pared by 4 bases and J by 0 bases, with 11 bases between. This CDR3 region has 15 residues. The CDR3 DNA is TGCGCCAGCAGCCCGGACTCCCATAGCAATCAGCCCCAGCATTTT. It yields the protein CASSPDSHSNQPQHF.

This clonotype was recorded many times. V is TRBV28 and J is TRBJ2-1; the match to TRBD2 covers 11 bases. Trimming removed 8 bases from V and 1 base from J; junction bases left unmatched: 7. The CDR3 is 16 amino acids. Per the germline V gene, CDR1 is MDHEN and CDR2 is SYDVKM. The CDR3 nucleotides are TGTGCCAGCGTGTATAGCGGGAGGGTGTCCTACAATGAGCAGTTCTTC. It encodes CASVYSGRVSYNEQFF.

The rearrangement joins TRBV20-1 to TRBJ2-5; 8 bases match TRBD1. Germline V gene data show CDR1 as DFQATT and CDR2 as SNEGSKA (reference sequence). The CDR3 is made up of 13 amino acids. The V and J ends lost 3 bases and 3 bases, in that order; junction bases with no gene match: 3. The CDR3: CSASTTGEETQYF. The CDR3 DNA follows: TGCAGTGCTAGCACGACAGGGGAAGAGACCCAGTACTTC.

For this clonotype: Given a much more abundant clone one base away, this may be a read error. The CDR3 sequence: CASSLGRLVGNEQFF. The CDR3 bases are TGTGCCAGCAGCTTAGGCCGGCTAGTGGGAAATGAGCAGTTCTTC. The rearrangement uses TRBV13 and TRBJ2-1; unclear D gene. V was clipped by 0 bases and J by 7 bases, with 13 bases between them. Germline CDR1 PRHDT, CDR2 FYEKMQ (reference sequence). The CDR3 runs 15 residues.

This clonotype appeared many times. The chain is built from TRBV12-3 or TRBV12-4 and TRBJ2-1; 9 bases line up with TRBD1. This CDR3 is 12 amino acids long. The CDR3: CATQGAIDEQFF. CDR3 in DNA: TGTGCTACACAGGGGGCAATCGATGAGCAGTTCTTC.

The chain combines TRBV4-2 with TRBJ2-1; D unclear. The germline gives CDR1 LGHNA, CDR2 YNFKEQ. The CDR3 runs to 14 residues. Trimming pared 0 bases from V and 10 bases from J, leaving 13 bases between. The CDR3 DNA reads as TGTGCCAGCAGCCAAGATTTAAAGGGCCCCGAGCAGTTCTTC. Translation gives CASSQDLKGPEQFF.

The table lists this clonotype with a few counts. The chain carries TRBV18 and TRBJ2-1; D is uncertain. Trimming left V 1 base short and J 0 bases short, with 10 bases between. The CDR3 has 16 residues. Germline loops: CDR1 KGHSH, CDR2 LQKENI. The CDR3 nucleotides are TGTGCCAGCTCACCACTCAACCCGAGCTCCTACAATGAGCAGTTCTTC. Protein sequence: CASSPLNPSSYNEQFF.

This clonotype was recorded many times. This sequence joins TRBV4-1 and TRBJ1-1; D is uncertain. Germline V gene lookup returns CDR1 MGHRA and CDR2 YSYEKL. The ends were cut back, 0 bases at V and 1 base at J, with 6 bases in the middle. The CDR3 sequence is 14 residues long. The CDR3 protein is CASSQDLRNTEAFF. The DNA of the CDR3 is TGCGCCAGCAGCCAAGATCTGAGGAACACTGAAGCTTTCTTT.

This clonotype has only a few counts. The chain combines TRBV7-2 with TRBJ2-1, with 11 bases identical to TRBD1. The V gene's germline CDR1 is SGHTA and CDR2 FQGNSA. Losses at the gene ends were 7 bases for V and 16 bases for J; bases not matched to a gene: 6. The CDR3 length is 11 residues. Here the CDR3 reads CASTPDRGLFF. The DNA for the CDR3 is TGTGCCAGCACCCCGGACAGGGGGCTCTTCTTC.

The V call is TRBV28, the J call TRBJ2-7; 10 bases align to TRBD2. Germline V CDR1 and CDR2: MDHEN, SYDVKM. There are 14 residues in the CDR3. The V gene end was trimmed by 6 bases and the J gene end by 6 bases; junction bases not matched to a gene: 8. CDR3: CASSQLAGEVEQYF. CDR3 bases: TGTGCCAGCAGCCAGCTAGCGGGAGAGGTCGAGCAGTACTTC.

This clonotype was counted a few times. This rearrangement joins TRBV6-5 to TRBJ2-1; 12 nucleotides match TRBD2. Germline-derived CDR1 and CDR2 are MNHEY and SVGAGI. Unmatched junction bases numbered 11, after V lost 1 base and J lost 7 bases. The length of the CDR3 is 18 residues. The CDR3 DNA reads as TGTGCCAGCAGTTACTTCGGGACTAGCGGGTACCTAGGGAATGAGCAGTTCTTC. Protein sequence: CASSYFGTSGYLGNEQFF.

This clonotype was seen only a few times. This sequence joins TRBV7-2 and TRBJ2-1, with a tentative D call TRBD2 (6 bases). In germline, CDR1 is SGHTA, CDR2 FQGNSA. This CDR3 region has 13 residues. Trimming cost V 5 bases and J 12 bases, with 17 bases left between them. The CDR3 DNA sequence: TGTGCCAGCAGCGCCCGACTAGACCGATCGCAGTTCTTC. It yields the protein CASSARLDRSQFF. The full variable domain, rest sourced from reference TRBV7-2 and TRBJ2-1, is GAGVSQSPSNKVTEKGKDVELRCDPISGHTALYWYRQSLGQGLEFLIYFQGNSAPDKSGLPSDRFSAERTGGSVSTLTIQRTQQEDSAVYLCASSARLDRSQFFGPGTRLTVL.

This clonotype showed up many times. The rearrangement uses TRBV28 and TRBJ2-7, with a weak D call TRBD2 (6 bases). The germline V and J ends were trimmed by 4 bases and 3 bases, with 16 bases remaining between them. The V gene's germline CDR1 is MDHEN and CDR2 SYDVKM. This CDR3 has 15 residues. CDR3 DNA sequence: TGTGCCAGCAGTTCCCCCCGTAAGCGGGTCTACGAGCAGTACTTC. Its translation is CASSSPRKRVYEQYF.

This clonotype was seen at least ten times. The chain uses TRBV5-4 and TRBJ2-7, with D perhaps assigned TRBD1 or TRBD2 (5 bases each). Germline V gene sequence: CDR1 SGHNT, CDR2 YYREEE (reference sequence). V shed 2 bases and J shed 5 bases, with 11 bases lying between them. The length of the CDR3 is 13 residues. CDR3 DNA sequence: TGTGCCAGCAGCTTAGACGAGGGGAACGAGCAGTACTTC. Translated, it gives CASSLDEGNEQYF.

This sequence joins TRBV2 and TRBJ2-5; 9 nucleotides align to TRBD1. There are 15 residues in the CDR3. The J segment lost 2 bases and the V segment lost 7 bases, leaving 8 bases of the junction unmatched. Germline CDR1 reads SNHLY; CDR2 reads FYNNEI. CDR3 sequence (DNA): TGTGCCAGCATCCTGGACAGGGGAGGGCAAGAGACCCAGTACTTC. Amino acid sequence: CASILDRGGQETQYF.

The genes are TRBV29-1 and TRBJ1-2; TRBD1 matches 10 bases. V lost 6 bases to trimming and J lost 4 bases; unmatched junction nucleotides: 8. This CDR3 is 14 amino acids long. In germline, CDR1 is SQVTM, CDR2 ANQGSEA. This chain's CDR3 is CSVGTGAAFYGYTF. The CDR3 DNA sequence: TGCAGCGTGGGGACAGGGGCCGCCTTCTATGGCTACACCTTC.

V usage is TRBV6-6 and J usage is TRBJ1-1; D remains unclear. CDR3 length: 13 residues. Trimming took 7 bases from V and 1 from J, leaving 10 bases between them. Germline CDR1 MNHNY, CDR2 SVGAGI (reference sequence). The CDR3 bases are TGTGCCAGCAACCAGGTCGGGAACACTGAAGCTTTCTTT. Its translation: CASNQVGNTEAFF.

The sample holds many counts of this clonotype. This chain links TRBV27 with TRBJ1-5, with 7 nucleotides matching TRBD1. The CDR3 runs to 14 residues. Germline loops: CDR1 MNHEY, CDR2 SMNVEV (reference sequence). With V trimmed by 6 bases and J by 6 bases, 8 bases remained unmatched. CDR3 amino acids: CASRPLTGTQPQHF. The CDR3 region has the DNA TGTGCCAGCAGACCCCTGACAGGGACTCAGCCCCAGCATTTT.

The chain joins TRBV12-3 or TRBV12-4 to TRBJ2-7; 10 bases match TRBD2. This CDR3 region has 14 residues. The V segment lost 5 bases and the J segment 2 bases; nucleotides outside the gene matches: 3. The DNA for the CDR3 is TGTGCCAGCAGTAGGACTAGCGGCCCCTACGAGCAGTACTTC. Protein: CASSRTSGPYEQYF.

With regard to this clonotype: One end of the junction does not line up with germline, which may come from a read error. The genes are TRBV3-1 and TRBJ1-3; no clear D gene. The CDR3 contains 15 residues. Germline CDR1 and CDR2: LGHDT and YNNKEL (reference sequence). In DNA, the CDR3 is TGTGCCAGCAGCCATCCCTCGGACGGAGGAAAGACCATATATTTT. This translates into CASSHPSDGGKTIYF. The complete variable domain, with remaining parts taken from reference TRBV3-1 and TRBJ1-3, reads DTAVSQTPKYLVTQMGNDKSIKCEQNLGHDTMYWYKQDSKKFLKIMFSYNNKELIINETVPNRFSPKSPDKAHLNLHINSLELGDSAVYFCASSHPSDGGKTIYFGEGSWLTVV.

This clonotype was picked up a small number of times. The V call is TRBV6-5, the J call TRBJ2-3; 8 bases fit TRBD2. The germline CDR1 and CDR2 sequences are MNHEY and SVGAGI. Unmatched junction bases numbered 6, after V lost 9 bases and J lost 1 base. This CDR3 contains 14 residues. The CDR3 nucleotides read TGTGCCAGTCAACGGGGGGGGGGCACAGATACGCAGTATTTT. Its translation: CASQRGGGTDTQYF.

J is TRBJ2-7 and V is TRBV4-3; maybe TRBD1 (5 bases). Trimming removed 1 base at V and 3 bases at J, with 19 bases between. Germline loops: CDR1 LGHNA, CDR2 YSLEER. This CDR3 contains 17 residues. CDR3 in DNA: TGCGCCAGCAGCCAAGCTCGAGACAGCCTTTACATCTACGAGCAGTACTTC. As protein: CASSQARDSLYIYEQYF.

This clonotype was seen repeatedly, ten times or more. The V gene is TRBV5-5, the J gene TRBJ1-1; the D is unclear. Deletions cut 4 bases from V and 5 bases from J, with 12 bases between. The CDR3 has 13 residues. The V gene's germline CDR1 is SGHKS and CDR2 YYEKEE (reference sequence). CDR3 region: CASSIPQGTEAFF. The CDR3 coding sequence is TGTGCCAGCAGCATCCCCCAAGGGACTGAAGCTTTCTTT.

The chain combines TRBV12-3 or TRBV12-4 with TRBJ1-6; no firm D call. The CDR3 runs 14 residues. V lost 7 bases, J lost 13 bases, and 20 bases lay in between. CDR3 nucleotide sequence: TGTGCCAGCAAGCCGACGGGCCCCGGGAGTCCCCTCCACTTT. This codes for CASKPTGPGSPLHF.

This clonotype was detected many times. V usage is TRBV2 and J usage is TRBJ2-7, with 12 bases identical to TRBD1. The V and J ends lost 4 bases and 2 bases, in that order; junction bases with no gene match: 12. The CDR3 has 18 amino acids. Per the germline V gene, CDR1 is SNHLY and CDR2 is FYNNEI. The CDR3 region has the DNA TGTGCCAGCAGTGGACCGGGACAGGGGGCCGTAACCGCCTACGAGCAGTACTTC. Protein sequence: CASSGPGQGAVTAYEQYF.

This clonotype was observed many times. The J gene is TRBJ2-5, the V gene TRBV7-2; D may be TRBD2 (5 bases). V was shortened by 4 bases and J by 5 bases, with 20 bases between the two germline ends. Germline V gives CDR1 SGHTA, CDR2 FQGNSA. The CDR3 is 16 residues long. CDR3 loop: CASSSQPGLTGETQYF. In DNA form, the CDR3 reads TGTGCCAGCAGCTCGCAGCCAGGACTTACCGGGGAGACCCAGTACTTC.

In this sample, this clonotype turned up many times. The chain links TRBV20-1 to TRBJ2-5, with 7 positions matching TRBD2. The germline gives CDR1 DFQATT, CDR2 SNEGSKA (reference sequence). Trimming removed 6 bases from V and 5 bases from J; junction bases left unmatched: 9. The CDR3 totals 13 residues. CDR3 nucleotide sequence: TGCAGTGCCCCTAGCGGTGAGGTGGAGACCCAGTACTTC. It is translated as CSAPSGEVETQYF.

This clonotype was observed a few times. The J gene is TRBJ1-5, the V gene TRBV3-1; 8 bases agree with TRBD1. There are 15 residues in the CDR3. Per germline, CDR1 LGHDT and CDR2 YNNKEL (reference sequence). V gave up 1 base and J gave up 7 bases; unmatched junction bases: 6. The CDR3 DNA is TGTGCCAGCAGCCAAGGGGGACAGGAACTACAGCCCCAGCATTTT. It yields the protein CASSQGGQELQPQHF.